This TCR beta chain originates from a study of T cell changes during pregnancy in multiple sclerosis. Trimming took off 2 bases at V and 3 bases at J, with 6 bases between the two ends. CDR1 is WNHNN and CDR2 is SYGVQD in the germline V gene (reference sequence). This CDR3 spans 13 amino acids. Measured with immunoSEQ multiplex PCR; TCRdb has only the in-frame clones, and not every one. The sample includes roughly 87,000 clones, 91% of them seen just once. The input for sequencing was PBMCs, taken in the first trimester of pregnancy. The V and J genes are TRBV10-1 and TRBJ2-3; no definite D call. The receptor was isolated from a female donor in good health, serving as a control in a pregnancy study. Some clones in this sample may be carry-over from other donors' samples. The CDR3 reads CASSEADTDTQYF. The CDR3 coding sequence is TGCGCCAGCAGTGAGGCAGATACAGATACGCAGTATTTT.